The 14 T cell receptor beta chains listed next were all sequenced from one sample in a study of T cells in Graves' hyperthyroidism and ophthalmopathy. TCR beta CDR3 region amplification was performed from RNA transcripts. TCR CDR3 underwent first-round RT-PCR with the HTBI primer set. TCRdb analysed the multiplex PCR reads with MiXCR anew, one entry per CDR3 protein. The data hold 360,000 or so distinct CDR3 sequences, with around 15% observed a single time. The sequenced sample consisted of blood. These receptors all stem from a woman aged 55-69 years with Graves' ophthalmopathy.

This clonotype was counted ten times or more. The CDR3 bases are TGTGCCAGCAGCTGGCCCAGGGTGGAGGGGGAGACCCAGTACTTC. It yields the protein CASSWPRVEGETQYF. J is TRBJ2-5 and V is TRBV7-2, with D tentatively TRBD2 (6 bases). The CDR3 runs to 15 residues. V was trimmed by 4 bases and J by 5 bases, leaving 17 bases between them. Germline V gene lookup returns CDR1 SGHTA and CDR2 FQGNSA.

This clonotype was recorded a few times. Relative to the germline gene, one junction end is altered; a read error may explain this. The rearrangement joins TRBV5-1 to TRBJ2-5; no reliable D call. Germline V gene lookup returns CDR1 SGHRS and CDR2 YFSETQ. The CDR3 runs 15 residues. CDR3 sequence: CASSFTAIGGETQHF. CDR3 bases: TGCGCCAGCAGCTTTACAGCCATTGGCGGTGAGACCCAGCACTTC.

In this sample, this clonotype turned up a few times. J is TRBJ2-5 and V is TRBV5-1; 7 nucleotides line up with TRBD1. This CDR3 is built from 16 residues. Per the germline V gene, CDR1 is SGHRS and CDR2 is YFSETQ. Trimming cost V 0 bases and J 4 bases; bases outside gene matches: 9. CDR3 in amino acids: CASSLGGGAPLETQYF. The CDR3 DNA reads as TGCGCCAGCAGCTTGGGAGGGGGCGCCCCTTTAGAGACCCAGTACTTC.

The J gene is TRBJ2-3, the V gene TRBV10-1, with a tentative D call TRBD1 (6 bases). The CDR3 has 15 amino acids. V dropped 6 bases and J dropped 4 bases, with 17 bases sitting between them. Germline V lookup: CDR1 WNHNN, CDR2 SYGVQD (reference sequence). This CDR3 reads CASSPRTGISDTQYF. The CDR3 DNA reads TGCGCCAGCAGCCCCCGAACAGGGATATCAGATACGCAGTATTTT.

This clonotype was found many times. This chain links TRBV7-8 with TRBJ2-5; no firm D call. Germline values: CDR1 SGHVS, CDR2 FQNEAQ. CDR3 length: 15 residues. V was shortened by 1 base and J by 4 bases, with 13 bases between the two germline ends. The CDR3 nucleotides are TGTGCCAGCAGCTTAGGTCGACTTCAGGCAGAGACCCAGTACTTC. Translation: CASSLGRLQAETQYF.

V and J are TRBV18 and TRBJ2-1, with 8 bases matching TRBD1. J was trimmed by 6 bases and V by 6 bases; bases with no gene match: 10. The germline gives CDR1 KGHSH, CDR2 LQKENI. The CDR3 has 15 residues. The CDR3 is CASSPRTGIGNEQFF. CDR3 nucleotide sequence: TGTGCCAGCTCTCCTCGGACAGGGATAGGCAATGAGCAGTTCTTC.

In its sample, this clonotype was seen many times. This chain uses TRBV7-3 with TRBJ2-7; maybe TRBD2 (5 bases). V shed 2 bases and J shed 5 bases, with 13 bases lying between them. Per the germline V gene, CDR1 is SGHTA and CDR2 is FQGTGA. The CDR3 runs 14 residues. CDR3 sequence: CASSLGGGSDEQYF. The CDR3 bases are TGTGCCAGCAGCTTAGGTGGTGGGAGCGACGAGCAGTACTTC.

There are many counts of this clonotype. The chain couples TRBV2 to TRBJ2-7; no definite D call. Trimming stripped 6 bases from V and 2 bases from J, with 8 bases between. In germline, CDR1 is SNHLY, CDR2 FYNNEI. The CDR3 covers 12 residues. CDR3 in amino acids: CASRKKAYEQYF. CDR3 in DNA: TGTGCCAGCAGGAAGAAGGCCTACGAGCAGTACTTC.

This clonotype was seen only a few times. The CDR3 loop reads CASSEGGAGSYEQYF. CDR3 sequence (DNA): TGTGCCAGCAGTGAAGGGGGGGCCGGCTCCTACGAGCAGTACTTC. This rearrangement joins TRBV2 to TRBJ2-7; D might be TRBD1 or TRBD2, each matching 6 bases. V was shortened by 1 base and J by 0 bases, with 10 bases between the two germline ends. This CDR3 spans 15 amino acids. The germline CDR1 and CDR2 sequences are SNHLY and FYNNEI.

The CDR3 here is CATISSYNEQFF. The DNA for the CDR3 is TGTGCCACAATAAGTTCCTACAATGAGCAGTTCTTC. V is TRBV6-1 and J is TRBJ2-1, with unresolved D. CDR1 is MNHNS, CDR2 SASEGT, per germline. Trimming removed 10 bases from V and 1 base from J, with 8 bases in between. The CDR3 extends over 12 amino acids.

The sample holds many counts of this clonotype. This chain connects TRBV6-1 to TRBJ2-2, with D possibly being TRBD2 (6 bases). Trimming stripped 6 bases from V and 1 base from J, with 9 bases between. There are 14 residues in the CDR3. Germline V CDR1 and CDR2: MNHNS, SASEGT. CDR3 residues: CASSTGGNTGELFF. For the CDR3, the DNA is TGTGCCAGCAGCACCGGGGGGAACACCGGGGAGCTGTTTTTT.

A few counts support this clonotype. A read error is possible here, since a much larger clone lies one base away. The gene calls are TRBV7-2 and TRBJ2-3, with TRBD1 identical over 7 bases. CDR1 is SGHTA, CDR2 FQGNSA, per germline. The CDR3 runs 15 residues. CDR3 bases: TGTGCCAGCAGCTTCCAGGGAGTGGGGACAGATACGCAGTGTTTT. Its protein is CASSFQGVGTDTQCF.

This clonotype was seen many times. The chain uses TRBV6-2 or TRBV6-3 and TRBJ2-3; D possibly corresponds to TRBD2 (7 bases). This CDR3 comprises 16 residues. The V and J ends lost 2 bases and 3 bases respectively, with 15 bases between them. Germline V CDR1 and CDR2: MNHEY, SVGEGT. The CDR3 sequence: CASSYPSGGLTDTQYF. The CDR3 DNA follows: TGTGCCAGCAGTTACCCATCCGGGGGGCTGACAGATACGCAGTATTTT.

About this clonotype itself: It may be a read error: a sequence one base away is much more abundant. The chain uses TRBV2 and TRBJ2-6, with D possibly called TRBD1 or TRBD2 (5 bases each). Germline values: CDR1 SNHLY, CDR2 FYNNEI. The CDR3 totals 16 residues. The CDR3 bases are TGTGCCAGCAGCCCGGGACGCAACTCTGGGGCCAACGTCCCGACTTTC. Amino acids: CASSPGRNSGANVPTF.